This paragraph covers one TCR beta chain sequence. Trimming shortened V by 0 bases and J by 7 bases, and 17 bases separated the two germline ends. This CDR3 is 16 amino acids long. Germline-derived CDR1 and CDR2 are LGHNA and YNFKEQ. The data were produced by immunoSEQ multiplex PCR, yet TCRdb's version contains in-frame clones alone and is incomplete. Of around 66,000 clones listed, approximately 83% are singletons. The sample is drawn from a study of Tregs in tolerant kidney transplant recipients. The material sequenced was Tregs from blood, taken before the transplant. The V call is TRBV4-2, the J call TRBJ2-3; D might be TRBD1 or TRBD2, each matching 6 bases. The TCR was taken from a human donor who received a combined kidney and bone marrow transplant. CDR3 sequence reads: CASSQDRRGAGNTQYF. The CDR3 DNA reads as TGTGCCAGCAGCCAAGATAGGAGGGGGGCTGGGAATACGCAGTATTTT.